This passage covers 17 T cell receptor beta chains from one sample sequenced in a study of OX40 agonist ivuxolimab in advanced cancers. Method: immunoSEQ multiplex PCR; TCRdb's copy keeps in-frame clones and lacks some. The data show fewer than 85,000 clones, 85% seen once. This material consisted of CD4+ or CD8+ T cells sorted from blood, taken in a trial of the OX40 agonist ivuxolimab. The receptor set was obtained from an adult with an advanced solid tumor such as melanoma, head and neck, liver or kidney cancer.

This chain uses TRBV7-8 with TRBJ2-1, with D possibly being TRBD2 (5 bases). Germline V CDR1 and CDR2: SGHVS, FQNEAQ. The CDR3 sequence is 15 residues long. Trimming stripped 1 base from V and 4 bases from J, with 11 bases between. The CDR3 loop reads CASSLVSSGYNEQFF. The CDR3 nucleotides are TGTGCCAGCAGCTTAGTTTCCAGCGGTTACAATGAGCAGTTCTTC.

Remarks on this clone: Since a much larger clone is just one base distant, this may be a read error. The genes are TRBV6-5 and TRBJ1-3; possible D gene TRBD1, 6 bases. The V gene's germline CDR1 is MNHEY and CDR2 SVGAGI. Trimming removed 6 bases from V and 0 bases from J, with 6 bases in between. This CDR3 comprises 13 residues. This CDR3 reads CASRDSSGNTIYF. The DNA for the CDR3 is TGTGCCAGCAGGGACAGCTCTGGAAACACCATATATTTT.

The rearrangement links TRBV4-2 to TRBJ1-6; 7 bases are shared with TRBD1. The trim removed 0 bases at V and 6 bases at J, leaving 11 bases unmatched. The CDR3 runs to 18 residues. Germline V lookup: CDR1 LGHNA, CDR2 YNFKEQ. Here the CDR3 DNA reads TGTGCCAGCAGCCAAGATCGCCGGGACAGCTTTTTTAATTCACCCCTCCACTTT. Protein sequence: CASSQDRRDSFFNSPLHF.

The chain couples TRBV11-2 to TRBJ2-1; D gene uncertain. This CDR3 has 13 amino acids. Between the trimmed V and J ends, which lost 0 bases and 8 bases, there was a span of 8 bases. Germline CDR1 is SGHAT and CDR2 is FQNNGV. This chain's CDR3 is CASSLDRADEQFF. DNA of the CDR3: TGTGCCAGCAGCTTAGATCGCGCCGATGAGCAGTTCTTC.

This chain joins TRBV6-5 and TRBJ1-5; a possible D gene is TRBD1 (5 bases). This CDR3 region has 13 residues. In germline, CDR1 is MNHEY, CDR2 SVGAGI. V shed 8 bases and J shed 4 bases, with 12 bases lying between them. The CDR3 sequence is CASRRDGNQPQHF. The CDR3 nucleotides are TGTGCCAGCCGACGGGACGGGAATCAGCCCCAGCATTTT.

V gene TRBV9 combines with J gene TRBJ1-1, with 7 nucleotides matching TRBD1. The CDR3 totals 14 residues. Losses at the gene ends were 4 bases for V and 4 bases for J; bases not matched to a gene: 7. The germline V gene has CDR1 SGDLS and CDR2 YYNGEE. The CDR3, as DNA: TGTGCCAGCAGCACGGGACAGAAGAGCACTGAAGCTTTCTTT. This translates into CASSTGQKSTEAFF.

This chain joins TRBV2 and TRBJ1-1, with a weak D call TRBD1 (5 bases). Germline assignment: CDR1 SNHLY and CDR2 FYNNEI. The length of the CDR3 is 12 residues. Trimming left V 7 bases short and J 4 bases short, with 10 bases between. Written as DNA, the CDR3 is TGTGCCAGCATTGGGGGGGGCACTGAAGCTTTCTTT. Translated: CASIGGGTEAFF.

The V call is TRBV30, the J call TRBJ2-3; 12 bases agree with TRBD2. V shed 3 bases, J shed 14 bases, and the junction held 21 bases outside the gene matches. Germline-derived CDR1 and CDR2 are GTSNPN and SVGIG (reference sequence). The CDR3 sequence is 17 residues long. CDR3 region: CAWSAPLWTSGKSSRYF. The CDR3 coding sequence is TGTGCCTGGAGCGCACCCTTATGGACTAGCGGGAAATCGTCTAGGTATTTT. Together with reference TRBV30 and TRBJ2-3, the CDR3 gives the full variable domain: SQTIHQWPATLVQPVGSPLSLECTVEGTSNPNLYWYRQAAGRGLQLLFYSVGIGQISSEVPQNLSASRPQDRQFILSSKKLLLSDSGFYLCAWSAPLWTSGKSSRYFGPGTRLTVL.

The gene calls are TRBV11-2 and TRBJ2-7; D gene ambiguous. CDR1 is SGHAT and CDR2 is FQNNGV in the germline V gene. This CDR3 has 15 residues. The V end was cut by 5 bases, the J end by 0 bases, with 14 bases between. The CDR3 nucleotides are TGTGCCAGCAGCGCCCTTAGCCTGCGCTCCTACGAGCAGTACTTC. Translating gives CASSALSLRSYEQYF.

The CDR3 DNA is TGTGCCAGCAGGTTGCAGGGTTTACACACAGATACGCAGTATTTT. This encodes CASRLQGLHTDTQYF. The chain uses TRBV28 and TRBJ2-3; TRBD1 is a possible D gene (5 bases). In germline, CDR1 is MDHEN, CDR2 SYDVKM. Trimming removed 6 bases from V and 2 bases from J, with 15 bases in between. The CDR3 is 15 amino acids.

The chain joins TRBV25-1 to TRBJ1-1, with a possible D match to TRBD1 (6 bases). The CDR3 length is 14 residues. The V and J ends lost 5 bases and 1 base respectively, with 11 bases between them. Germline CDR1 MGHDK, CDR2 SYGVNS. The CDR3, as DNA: TGTGCCAGCAGTAGGGGGGACCGGAACACTGAAGCTTTCTTT. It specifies CASSRGDRNTEAFF.

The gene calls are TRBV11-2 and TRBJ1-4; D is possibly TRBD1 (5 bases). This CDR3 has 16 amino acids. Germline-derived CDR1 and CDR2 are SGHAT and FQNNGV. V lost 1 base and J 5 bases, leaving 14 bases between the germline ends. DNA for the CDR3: TGTGCCAGCAGCTTAGGGAGAAGGGGTAGGAATGAAAAACTGTTTTTT. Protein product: CASSLGRRGRNEKLFF. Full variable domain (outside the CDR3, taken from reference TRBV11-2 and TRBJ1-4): EAGVAQSPRYKIIEKRQSVAFWCNPISGHATLYWYQQILGQGPKLLIQFQNNGVVDDSQLPKDRFSAERLKGVDSTLKIQPAKLEDSAVYLCASSLGRRGRNEKLFFGSGTQLSVL.

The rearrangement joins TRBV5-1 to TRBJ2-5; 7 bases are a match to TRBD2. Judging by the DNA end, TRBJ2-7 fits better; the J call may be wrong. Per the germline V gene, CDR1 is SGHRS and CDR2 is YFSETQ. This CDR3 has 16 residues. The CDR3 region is CASSLSELARTYEQYF. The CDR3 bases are TGCGCCAGCAGCTTGTCCGAACTAGCGCGAACCTACGAGCAGTACTTC.

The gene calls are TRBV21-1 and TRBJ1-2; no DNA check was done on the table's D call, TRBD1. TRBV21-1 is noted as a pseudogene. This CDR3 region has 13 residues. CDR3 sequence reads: CASSKGRPYGYTF. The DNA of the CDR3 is TGTGCCAGCAGCAAAGGCAGGCCCTATGGCTACACCTTC.

This CDR3 is CAWAMGSYNSPLHF. CDR3 coding DNA: TGTGCCTGGGCGATGGGCTCCTATAATTCACCCCTCCACTTT. V usage is TRBV30 and J usage is TRBJ1-6; D not resolved. Deletions cut 5 bases from V and 0 bases from J, with 8 bases between. Germline V gene sequence: CDR1 GTSNPN, CDR2 SVGIG (reference sequence). The CDR3 covers 14 residues.

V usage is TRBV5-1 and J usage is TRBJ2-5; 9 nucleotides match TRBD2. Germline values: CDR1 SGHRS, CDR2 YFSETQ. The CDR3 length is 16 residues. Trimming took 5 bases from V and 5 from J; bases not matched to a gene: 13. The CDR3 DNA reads TGCGCCAGCAGTCTGTTTGGGGCTAGCGGGACTGAGACCCAGTACTTC. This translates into CASSLFGASGTETQYF.

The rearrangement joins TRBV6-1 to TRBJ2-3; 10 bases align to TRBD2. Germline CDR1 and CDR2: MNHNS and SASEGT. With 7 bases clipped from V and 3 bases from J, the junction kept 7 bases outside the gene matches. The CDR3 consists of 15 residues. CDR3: CASKTLAGETDTQYF. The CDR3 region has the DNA TGTGCCAGCAAGACGCTAGCGGGAGAGACAGATACGCAGTATTTT.